What follows is one T cell receptor beta chain and its context. Its antigen remains unidentified. The data were obtained in a study of blood T cells in healthy people across ages. Next came a second PCR, run for about 7 to 11 cycles, which used a sample-barcoded 5' primer along with a J-beta primer mix. Each cDNA molecule was tagged by a template-switch adaptor with 12 random nucleotides. TCRdb re-derived calls from the 5' RACE reads in MiXCR, one entry per CDR3 protein. The profile shows over 1,300,000 distinct CDR3 sequences, approximately 63% of them singletons. Study outcomes and limitations: The percentage of naive T cells correlated strongly with TCR beta diversity. Naive CD4+ cells and diversity were both higher in long-lived donors than in aged donors.

Germline CDR1 KGHDR, CDR2 SFDVKD. The CDR3 runs to 13 residues. Trimming took 0 bases from V and 10 from J, leaving 9 bases between them. The receptor comes from a man aged 18 to 35 in good health. The chain uses TRBV24-1 and TRBJ2-1; no definite D call. Input material: blood. DNA of the CDR3: TGTGCCACCAGTGATTTGGGCAAGCGAGAGCAGTTCTTC. Amino acids: CATSDLGKREQFF.